This entry features one T cell receptor beta chain sequence. The antigen remains undetermined. Anyone with autoimmune disease history or systemic immunosuppression was excluded. The repertoire was sequenced with immunoSEQ multiplex PCR; TCRdb's copy has only in-frame clones and lacks some. Counted here are roughly 75,000 clones, under 95% occurring once; the ten biggest clones make up about 0.35%. The sample is drawn from a study of OX40 agonist ivuxolimab in advanced cancers. At the level of the study: Ivuxolimab, an antibody acting as an agonist of OX40 (CD134), was used to treat patients.

This CDR3 comprises 12 residues. The V end lost 7 bases, the J end lost 4 bases, and 11 bases lay between the germline ends. Germline CDR1 SGHKS, CDR2 YYEKEE (reference sequence). Study-wide findings and caveats: Among T cells, CD8+ cells averaged more expanded clones than CD4+ cells. Near-lowest levels of clonal expansion characterized partial responders at 0.1-3.0 mg/kg.

Material: CD4+ or CD8+ T cells sorted from blood, obtained in a trial of the OX40 agonist ivuxolimab. V gene TRBV5-5 combines with J gene TRBJ1-1, with D perhaps TRBD1 (5 bases). The receptor was isolated from an adult with an advanced solid tumor such as melanoma, head and neck, liver or kidney cancer. The CDR3 spells CASLGGTTEAFF. The CDR3, as DNA: TGTGCCAGCTTGGGGGGGACCACTGAAGCTTTCTTT.